One T cell receptor (beta chain) is described in this entry. Its antigen is still unknown. Researchers ran the PCR with 60 Vbeta and 13 Jbeta primers. Assay: immunoSEQ multiplex PCR; the TCRdb copy retains only in-frame clones and omits some. Of over 80,000 clones in the sample, 55% to 85% are singletons; the top ten hold approximately 15%. The sample comes from a study of cytomegalovirus exposure and HLA in healthy donors. The wider study: The roughly 120 million unique TCR beta sequences, from roughly 170 million T cells, were found by an earlier analysis. Study-level points and caveats: A missense variant in DCLRE1C was later tied to TCR beta V- and J-gene trimming.

Per the germline V gene, CDR1 is MNHEY and CDR2 is SVGAGI. The CDR3 totals 15 residues. V shed 0 bases and J shed 5 bases, with 13 bases lying between them. Input material: PBMCs. The chain uses TRBV6-5 and TRBJ1-2; tentatively, D is TRBD1 (6 bases). The TCR sequence derives from a woman under 30 in good health and CMV-seropositive. CDR3 DNA sequence: TGTGCCAGCAGTTACTCAGGTCCAGGGGTGTATGGCTACACCTTC. Translated: CASSYSGPGVYGYTF.